A selection of T cell receptor beta chains follows, all from one sample in a study. TCRdb re-derived calls from the RT-PCR reads in MiXCR, one entry per CDR3 protein. The data show about 680,000 distinct CDR3 sequences, with approximately 15% seen just once and around 3.3% held by the top ten. The sequencing input was memory CD4+ T cells from blood. These receptors came from a female donor in good health, serving as a healthy control. Each CDR3 is given with its conserved first and last residue. A D gene is named only where the DNA matches it firmly. Rows give clone size only sometimes, using once, few, many, or a class for an expanded clone.

>few|TRBV7-2|TRBJ1-2|TRBD1|15
CASSSRTGENYGYTF
TGTGCCAGCAGCTCCCGGACAGGAGAGAACTATGGCTACACCTTC
>many|TRBV12-3/TRBV12-4|TRBJ1-2|-|13
CASSPVENYGYTF
TGTGCCAGCAGTCCCGTCGAGAACTATGGCTACACCTTC
>few|TRBV18|TRBJ2-3|TRBD2|15
CASSPKGLVTDTQYF
TGTGCCAGCTCACCTAAAGGACTAGTTACAGATACGCAGTATTTT
>-|TRBV6-6|TRBJ1-2|-|12
CASFSGEGGYTF
TGTGCCAGCTTCTCGGGAGAGGGGGGCTACACCTTC
>many|TRBV6-5|TRBJ2-5|TRBD1|16
CASRKTPGQGQETQYF
TGTGCCAGCAGGAAAACACCGGGACAGGGGCAAGAGACCCAGTACTTC
>-|TRBV15|TRBJ2-5|-|15
CATSKERLTQETQYF
TGTGCCACCAGCAAGGAAAGACTTACCCAAGAGACCCAGTACTTC
>many|TRBV7-2|TRBJ1-1|TRBD1|13
CASRFQGGTEAFF
TGTGCCAGCCGCTTTCAGGGGGGGACTGAAGCTTTCTTT
>many|TRBV4-2|TRBJ1-2|-|16
CASSPAGADYNYGYTF
TGTGCCAGCAGCCCGGCCGGGGCAGATTATAACTATGGCTACACCTTC
>-|TRBV6-6|TRBJ2-3|TRBD2|18
CASSYSSRGGSSTDTQYF
TGTGCCAGCAGTTACTCGAGTCGGGGGGGCAGTAGCACAGATACGCAGTATTTT
>-|TRBV20-1|TRBJ1-5|TRBD1|14
CSARPGTGNQPQHF
TGCAGTGCTAGGCCGGGGACAGGGAATCAGCCCCAGCATTTT
>many|TRBV4-3|TRBJ2-2|-|14
CASSQDTGAGELFF
TGCGCCAGCAGCCAAGATACTGGGGCCGGGGAGCTGTTTTTT